This TCR beta chain was found in a study of T cell responses to AZD1222 COVID-19 vaccine (dated by TCRdb to the early 2020s). Turning to the overall study: TCR sequencing was performed for about 250 trial participants, of whom about 200 were given two doses of AZD1222 and around 25 were given two doses of MenACWY control vaccine. Trial participants were enrolled by age into 18-55, 56-69 and 70-plus year subgroups, with approximately 150, 28 and 58 TCR-sequenced participants respectively. What the authors observed across the whole study: A significant rise in spike-specific TCR breadth and depth was observed after two AZD1222 doses relative to day 0 and relative to MenACWY recipients. Epitopes outside the regions mutated in the B.1.351 and B.1.1.7 variants were reportedly recognized by nearly half of the unique spike-specific TCRs. Participants were mostly white British and included more females than males, and it was suggested by the authors that clonal diversity may have been underestimated. Because no day 14 peak-response samples were available, the repertoires could be characterized only after the peak T cell response. In the small 56-69-year group, the increase in depth fell short of significance, most likely because of low power. Conclusions about previously exposed vaccinees are limited, since just five or six AZD1222 recipients were seropositive for SARS-CoV-2 at baseline. Vaccine-associated CD4 TCRs spanned the whole spike protein, with dominant responses in regions 160-218 and 743-854.

The CDR3 regions of human TCRbeta chains were analyzed by immunosequencing. In the authors' own workflow: Repertoire TCRs were matched against a reference library of SARS-CoV-2-specific TCRs generated with the MIRA antigen-specificity platform. Breadth meant the fraction of unique TCRs that were SARS-CoV-2-associated, whereas depth meant the fraction of total T cells that were SARS-CoV-2-associated. Using the MIRA data, every spike-specific TCR was mapped to the spike region that the TCR reacted to and assigned to either a CD4 or a CD8 class. Log10-transformed breadth and depth values were compared by one-way ANOVA with Sidak's multiple comparisons tests. TCRdb carries this immuneACCESS record with in-frame sequences only. Its versions omit some clonotypes, under half of them owing to an unresolved V gene in the studies checked, with the rest unexplained. V and J calls and clone size come straight from that table; D and trimming were deduced from the DNA. The sample contains about 110,000 clones, around 90% of them found a single time. The ten largest clones take up about 13% of the sample.

About this clone: The antigen this receptor binds is unknown. Qualities for individual bases were not recorded, and no much larger clone is one base off.

The CDR3 has 12 amino acids, counting the end cysteine and phenylalanine. The entry retains the CDR3 DNA only, 36 bases that are in frame from base 1. From the germline V gene, CDR1 is SNHLY and CDR2 is FYNNEI. V loses 6 bases of germline sequence and J loses 4 bases, and the interval between the two ends is 6 bases. Interpreted using the paper, the time point label stands for: baseline before first vaccination. In the paper's terms, the treatment or condition label means: meningococcal conjugate vaccine given as trial control. Vaccinee samples were obtained from the UK trials COV001 and COV002, which included a single-blind randomized controlled phase 2/3 trial of AZD1222 (ChAdOx1 nCoV-19) in healthy adults. For TCRbeta chain sequencing, PBMC samples were collected from trial participants at day 0 and at day 28 after the second dose.

This specimen was peripheral blood, taken on day 0 of MenACWY control vaccination. The sequence was obtained from an adult in good health. The chain uses TRBV2 and TRBJ2-2; no D gene can be assigned with confidence. In nucleotides, the sequence is TGTGCCAGCAGGGATCTCACCGGGGAGCTGTTTTTT. Its translation is CASRDLTGELFF.